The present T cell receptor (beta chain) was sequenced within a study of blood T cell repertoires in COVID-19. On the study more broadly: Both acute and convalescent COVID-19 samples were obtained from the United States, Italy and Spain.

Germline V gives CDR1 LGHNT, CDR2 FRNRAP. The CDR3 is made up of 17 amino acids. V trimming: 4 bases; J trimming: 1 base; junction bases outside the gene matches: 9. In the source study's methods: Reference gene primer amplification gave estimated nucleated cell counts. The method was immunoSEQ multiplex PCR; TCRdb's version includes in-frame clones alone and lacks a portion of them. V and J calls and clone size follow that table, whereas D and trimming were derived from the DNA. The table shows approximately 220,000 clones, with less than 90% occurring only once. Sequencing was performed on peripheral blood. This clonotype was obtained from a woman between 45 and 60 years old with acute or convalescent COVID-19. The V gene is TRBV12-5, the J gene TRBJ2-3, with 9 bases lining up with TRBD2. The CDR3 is CASGSGGGALGTDTQYF. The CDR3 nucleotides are TGTGCTAGTGGTTCGGGCGGGGGGGCATTGGGCACAGATACGCAGTATTTT.